The clone carrying this TCR beta chain was seen a few times. The data were taken from a study of blood T cell repertoires in COVID-19. Study-level background: COVID-19 samples collected from the United States, Italy and Spain covered acute and convalescent phases. The cDNA or gDNA used as material had been derived from T cells, B-cell-depleted T cells, or PBMCs.

The CDR3 consists of 16 residues. Germline CDR1 reads SGHTA; CDR2 reads FQGNSA. The trim removed 4 bases at V and 7 bases at J, leaving 12 bases unmatched. The authors' processing: Amplification with reference gene primers provided the estimates of nucleated cell counts. The protocol was immunoSEQ multiplex PCR, while the TCRdb copy is restricted to in-frame clones and leaves out a portion. Clone size and V and J calls were adopted from that table, with D and trimming inferred from the DNA. The sample shows 250,000 to 400,000 clones, about 87% of them seen only once. This clonotype was obtained from a woman aged 25 to 39 with COVID-19, enrolled during active disease. The sample taken for sequencing was peripheral blood. The rearrangement uses TRBV7-2 and TRBJ1-2, with 10 positions matching TRBD1. The CDR3 here is CASSYYSTGGFRGYTF. The CDR3 DNA follows: TGTGCCAGCAGCTACTACTCGACAGGGGGCTTCCGTGGCTACACCTTC.